These 29 T cell receptor beta chains share one sample of origin, sequenced in a study of T cell responses to AZD1222 COVID-19 vaccine. Clones were sequenced by immunoSEQ multiplex PCR, and TCRdb holds only the in-frame ones, with some missing. The sample records about 150,000 clones, over 75% being singletons. Sequences were derived from peripheral blood, sampled 28 days after the second AZD1222 dose. Receptors originate from an adult who received the AZD1222 COVID-19 vaccine.

The rearrangement joins TRBV11-2 to TRBJ2-7; no definite D call. This CDR3 has 14 residues. In germline, CDR1 is SGHAT, CDR2 FQNNGV. Deletions cut 0 bases from V and 1 base from J, with 7 bases between. The CDR3 DNA follows: TGTGCCAGCAGCTTAGAGACGCAGTCCTACGAGCAGTACTTC. It codes for CASSLETQSYEQYF.

V usage is TRBV18 and J usage is TRBJ2-1; D is uncertain. Germline assignment: CDR1 KGHSH and CDR2 LQKENI. V was trimmed by 1 base and J by 2 bases, leaving 9 bases between them. This CDR3 contains 15 residues. The CDR3 protein is CASSPQVPTYNEQFF. The DNA for the CDR3 is TGTGCCAGCTCACCACAGGTGCCGACCTACAATGAGCAGTTCTTC.

The chain carries TRBV10-1 and TRBJ2-7, with D tentatively TRBD2 (5 bases). Trimming stripped 2 bases from V and 2 bases from J, with 10 bases between. The CDR3 has 14 residues. The germline V gene encodes CDR1 WNHNN and CDR2 SYGVQD (reference sequence). CDR3 region: CASSEPLAPYEQYF. CDR3 DNA: TGCGCCAGCAGTGAGCCCCTAGCCCCCTACGAGCAGTACTTC.

The genes are TRBV6-5 and TRBJ2-7; D may be TRBD2 (6 bases). Trimming took off 3 bases at V and 6 bases at J, with 15 bases between the two ends. This CDR3 contains 14 residues. Germline assignment: CDR1 MNHEY and CDR2 SVGAGI. CDR3: CASSYFGGEGEQYF. CDR3 coding DNA: TGTGCCAGCAGTTATTTCGGAGGGGAAGGCGAGCAGTACTTC.

This chain links TRBV28 with TRBJ2-5, with D perhaps TRBD2 (5 bases). Trimming took off 2 bases at V and 4 bases at J, with 17 bases between the two ends. The CDR3 contains 16 residues. In germline, CDR1 is MDHEN, CDR2 SYDVKM. The CDR3 reads CASSLVRAGRAETQYF. The CDR3 DNA follows: TGTGCCAGCAGTTTAGTGAGGGCGGGCCGGGCAGAGACCCAGTACTTC.

The chain links TRBV5-1 to TRBJ2-3; D is perhaps TRBD1 (5 bases). Per the germline V gene, CDR1 is SGHRS and CDR2 is YFSETQ. Between the trimmed V and J ends, which lost 0 bases and 1 base, there was a span of 9 bases. CDR3 length: 15 amino acids. Here the CDR3 DNA reads TGCGCCAGCAGCTTGGAACAGGCCCGCACAGATACGCAGTATTTT. It codes for CASSLEQARTDTQYF.

Concerning this clone itself: Other DNA variants within this sample encode the same CDR3. V usage is TRBV5-1 and J usage is TRBJ1-2, with D possibly TRBD1 on 6 matching bases. The CDR3 runs 14 residues. Looked up from germline, CDR1 is SGHRS and CDR2 is YFSETQ. The germline V and J ends were trimmed by 2 bases and 4 bases, with 12 bases remaining between them. This CDR3 reads CASSFPGQGYGYTF. The CDR3 coding sequence is TGCGCCAGCAGCTTTCCGGGACAAGGCTATGGCTACACCTTC.

The V and J genes are TRBV18 and TRBJ1-5, with D possibly matching TRBD1 (5 bases). CDR1 KGHSH and CDR2 LQKENI come from the germline V gene. This CDR3 has 13 amino acids. The V end was cut by 4 bases, the J end by 7 bases, with 11 bases between. The CDR3 region is CASSLSGKQPQHF. CDR3 in DNA: TGTGCCAGCTCACTTTCAGGGAAACAGCCCCAGCATTTT. Full variable domain (outside the CDR3, taken from reference TRBV18 and TRBJ1-5): NAGVMQNPRHLVRRRGQEARLRCSPMKGHSHVYWYRQLPEEGLKFMVYLQKENIIDESGMPKERFSAEFPKEGPSILRIQQVVRGDSAAYFCASSLSGKQPQHFGDGTRLSIL.

The rearrangement links TRBV6-6 to TRBJ1-1; no clear D. Germline-derived CDR1 and CDR2 are MNHNY and SVGAGI (reference sequence). V lost 0 bases and J lost 4, with 12 bases in between. The CDR3 loop spans 15 amino acids. CDR3 residues: CASSYSLRSFTEAFF. CDR3 nucleotides: TGTGCCAGCAGTTACTCGCTCCGGAGTTTCACTGAAGCTTTCTTT.

The chain combines TRBV12-3 or TRBV12-4 with TRBJ1-5; unclear D gene. The V gene lost 3 bases and the J gene lost 9 bases, with 9 bases spanning the gap. This CDR3 spans 12 amino acids. In nucleotides, the CDR3 is TGTGCCAGCAGTTTCGACGGTAGGCCCCAGCATTTT. Its protein is CASSFDGRPQHF.

This clone showed up just a few times. J is TRBJ1-1 and V is TRBV12-3 or TRBV12-4; 7 positions match TRBD1. J was trimmed by 7 bases and V by 3 bases; bases with no gene match: 2. This CDR3 is 12 amino acids long. CDR3 sequence (DNA): TGTGCCAGCAGTTTTGGGACAGTTGAAGCTTTCTTT. Its protein product is CASSFGTVEAFF.

This chain uses TRBV4-1 with TRBJ1-1; TRBD1 might be the D (6 bases). Germline V gene sequence: CDR1 MGHRA, CDR2 YSYEKL. The CDR3 contains 15 residues. The V end lost 4 bases, the J end lost 3 bases, and 15 bases lay between the germline ends. The CDR3 region has the DNA TGCGCCAGCAGCCGGGGCACAGGGATGGACACTGAAGCTTTCTTT. This sequence encodes CASSRGTGMDTEAFF.

This chain connects TRBV5-8 to TRBJ1-1, with TRBD1 matching 8 bases. Per germline, CDR1 SGHTS and CDR2 YDEGEE. With V trimmed by 3 bases and J by 6 bases, 7 bases remained unmatched. This CDR3 spans 14 amino acids. The CDR3 DNA follows: TGTGCCAGCAGCTGGGGAATACAGGGGGCTGAAGCTTTCTTT. Encoded protein: CASSWGIQGAEAFF. The full variable domain, in which reference TRBV5-8 and TRBJ1-1 provide the parts outside the CDR3, is EAGVTQSPTHLIKTRGQQATLRCSPISGHTSVYWYQQALGLGLQFLLWYDEGEERNRGNFPPRFSGRQFPNYSSELNVNALELEDSALYLCASSWGIQGAEAFFGQGTRLTVV.

The gene calls are TRBV19 and TRBJ1-5; D gene unclear. The germline V and J ends were trimmed by 3 bases and 8 bases, with 14 bases remaining between them. The CDR3 covers 14 residues. In germline, CDR1 is LNHDA, CDR2 SQIVND (reference sequence). CDR3 protein: CASSIMGSNKPQHF. CDR3 DNA: TGTGCCAGTAGTATCATGGGGTCAAATAAGCCCCAGCATTTT.

The V call is TRBV2, the J call TRBJ1-4; the D gene is possibly TRBD1 (6 bases). Germline V lookup: CDR1 SNHLY, CDR2 FYNNEI. V was cut by 2 bases and J by 7 bases, with 11 bases left in between. The CDR3 spans 14 residues. The CDR3 DNA reads TGTGCCAGCAGTGAATCCGGGGGCGGTGAAAAACTGTTTTTT. Protein product: CASSESGGGEKLFF. Drawing the rest from reference TRBV2 and TRBJ1-4, the complete variable domain is EPEVTQTPSHQVTQMGQEVILRCVPISNHLYFYWYRQILGQKVEFLVSFYNNEISEKSEIFDDQFSVERPDGSNFTLKIRSTKLEDSAMYFCASSESGGGEKLFFGSGTQLSVL.

The rearrangement joins TRBV19 to TRBJ2-1, with D tentatively TRBD1 (6 bases). The V gene's germline CDR1 is LNHDA and CDR2 SQIVND (reference sequence). CDR3 length: 15 residues. Between the trimmed V and J ends, which lost 4 bases and 0 bases, there was a span of 10 bases. The CDR3 DNA is TGTGCCAGTAGTACAGGGGATAGCTCCTACAATGAGCAGTTCTTC. Residues: CASSTGDSSYNEQFF.

V and J are TRBV19 and TRBJ2-1, with 13 bases matching TRBD2. Germline V gene sequence: CDR1 LNHDA, CDR2 SQIVND (reference sequence). The CDR3 covers 19 residues. The V and J ends lost 6 bases and 0 bases, in that order; junction bases with no gene match: 11. The CDR3, as DNA: TGTGCCAGTAGCAGGACTAGCGGGAGCAGGGGAAGCTCCTACAATGAGCAGTTCTTC. This translates into CASSRTSGSRGSSYNEQFF.

The V and J genes are TRBV30 and TRBJ2-1, with D maybe TRBD2 (5 bases). Germline values: CDR1 GTSNPN, CDR2 SVGIG (reference sequence). This CDR3 comprises 12 residues. V dropped 0 bases and J dropped 7 bases, with 7 bases sitting between them. CDR3 sequence reads: CAWSVLGNEQFF. Here the CDR3 DNA reads TGTGCCTGGAGTGTACTAGGTAATGAGCAGTTCTTC.

The rearrangement links TRBV18 to TRBJ2-7, with TRBD2 matching over 7 bases. From germline, CDR1 is KGHSH and CDR2 LQKENI. Losses at the gene ends were 3 bases for V and 6 bases for J; bases not matched to a gene: 8. This CDR3 is built from 14 residues. This chain's CDR3 is CASSPGREGFEQYF. DNA for the CDR3: TGTGCCAGCTCACCGGGGAGGGAGGGATTCGAGCAGTACTTC.

The chain combines TRBV6-5 with TRBJ1-3; 8 nucleotides line up with TRBD1. Germline assignment: CDR1 MNHEY and CDR2 SVGAGI. The CDR3 length is 15 residues. V gave up 7 bases and J gave up 0 bases; unmatched junction bases: 5. CDR3 sequence (DNA): TGTGCCAGCACCAGTACAGGGGGCTCTGGAAACACCATATATTTT. Translation: CASTSTGGSGNTIYF.

The V gene is TRBV5-1, the J gene TRBJ1-2, with a possible D match to TRBD1 (6 bases). V dropped 0 bases and J dropped 2 bases, with 11 bases sitting between them. CDR3 length: 15 residues. Germline CDR1 and CDR2: SGHRS and YFSETQ. The CDR3 nucleotides are TGCGCCAGCAGCTTGGAAGGCCAGGGGAACTATGGCTACACCTTC. Protein sequence: CASSLEGQGNYGYTF.

The chain couples TRBV29-1 to TRBJ1-2, with D maybe TRBD1 (5 bases). CDR1 is SQVTM and CDR2 is ANQGSEA in the germline V gene. The CDR3 is 11 amino acids. V was trimmed by 6 bases and J by 8 bases, leaving 13 bases between them. The DNA for the CDR3 is TGCAGCGTCCGGGACGTCGAAGGCTACACCTTC. Its translation is CSVRDVEGYTF.

V usage is TRBV5-6 and J usage is TRBJ1-3; 7 bases map to TRBD1. The V gene end was trimmed by 2 bases and the J gene end by 0 bases; junction bases not matched to a gene: 8. Per the germline V gene, CDR1 is SGHDT and CDR2 is YYEEEE. The CDR3 length is 17 residues. CDR3 in amino acids: CASSLPGGRSSGNTIYF. CDR3 DNA sequence: TGTGCCAGCAGCTTACCAGGGGGACGGTCCTCTGGAAACACCATATATTTT.

The V call is TRBV12-3 or TRBV12-4, the J call TRBJ2-1; D unresolved. This CDR3 contains 12 residues. V lost 6 bases, J lost 5 bases, and 8 bases lay in between. CDR3 sequence: CASSPYNNEQFF. The DNA for the CDR3 is TGTGCCAGCAGCCCCTACAACAATGAGCAGTTCTTC.

The V call is TRBV10-1, the J call TRBJ2-7, with D unresolved. In germline, CDR1 is WNHNN, CDR2 SYGVQD (reference sequence). V lost 0 bases, J lost 3 bases, and 9 bases lay in between. The CDR3 has 14 residues. The CDR3 reads CASSESVSSYEQYF. DNA of the CDR3: TGCGCCAGCAGTGAGTCGGTCAGCAGCTACGAGCAGTACTTC.

The chain carries TRBV27 and TRBJ2-7; TRBD2 agrees at 10 bases. The junction had 7 bases not matched to a gene; V was cut back by 6 bases and J by 5 bases. Germline V gene data show CDR1 as MNHEY and CDR2 as SMNVEV (reference sequence). The CDR3 loop spans 14 amino acids. CDR3 region: CASSLSGRKNEQYF. CDR3 coding DNA: TGTGCCAGCAGCCTTAGCGGGAGGAAAAACGAGCAGTACTTC.

V and J are TRBV19 and TRBJ2-7; D unclear. Deletions cut 1 base from V and 2 bases from J, with 6 bases between. Germline V gene data show CDR1 as LNHDA and CDR2 as SQIVND (reference sequence). The CDR3 spans 13 residues. CDR3 DNA: TGTGCCAGTAGTATAGGCAGGACCTACGAGCAGTACTTC. Amino acids: CASSIGRTYEQYF.

V usage is TRBV3-1 (or the pseudogene TRBV3-2) and J usage is TRBJ2-4; 10 positions match TRBD2. Germline lookup yields CDR1 LGHDT and CDR2 YNNKEL (reference sequence). CDR3 length equals 18 residues. V dropped 0 bases and J dropped 10; count of bases not matched to a gene: 15. The CDR3 sequence is CASSQDAWGLAGDRIQYF. The CDR3 DNA reads as TGTGCCAGCAGCCAAGACGCATGGGGGCTAGCGGGAGATCGTATTCAGTACTTC.

In its sample, this clone was seen once. The gene calls are TRBV6-2 or TRBV6-3 and TRBJ2-1; 7 bases align to TRBD1. J gave up 7 bases and V 2 bases, and 8 bases lay outside the gene matches. Germline V CDR1 and CDR2: MNHEY, SVGEGT. The CDR3 runs 15 residues. The CDR3 coding sequence is TGTGCCAGCAGTTACGACCTCACAGGGGTTAATGAGCAGTTCTTC. Its translation is CASSYDLTGVNEQFF.